The rows below give T cell receptor beta chains drawn from one sample of a study of shared clonotypes between healthy human individuals. Assay used: immunoSEQ multiplex PCR; TCRdb lists only in-frame clones, some missing. The sample yields roughly 1,100,000 clones, around 76% seen once. Sequenced input: memory CD4+ T cells sorted from blood. These receptors originate from a man aged 18 to 30 in good health. Each CDR3 is given with its conserved first and last residue. The order of the fields is J gene, clone size, V gene, D gene, CDR3 protein, CDR3 DNA. D genes are given only for firm matches. Size is omitted from some rows. Given values are once, few, many or a class for expanded clones.

>TRBJ1-2|NA|TRBV19|NA
CASSIFNIPGYGYTF
TGTGCCAGTAGTATATTTAACATCCCGGGCTATGGCTACACCTTC
>TRBJ2-7|NA|TRBV6-5|NA
CASSYSPPGVYEQYF
TGTGCCAGCAGTTACTCCCCTCCAGGAGTCTACGAGCAGTACTTC
>TRBJ2-7|NA|TRBV4-1|NA
CASSPAEGRDEQYF
TGCGCCAGCAGCCCAGCGGAGGGTAGGGACGAGCAGTACTTC
>TRBJ2-7|NA|TRBV2|NA
CASSPFAGPGQYF
TGTGCCAGCAGTCCCTTTGCGGGTCCCGGGCAGTACTTC
>TRBJ1-5|few|TRBV30|NA
CAWTGQTNQPQHF
TGTGCCTGGACCGGGCAGACTAATCAGCCCCAGCATTTT
>TRBJ2-2|NA|TRBV28|TRBD2
CASVTSGGEGGTGELFF
TGTGCCAGCGTCACTAGCGGGGGGGAAGGAGGCACCGGGGAGCTGTTTTTT
>TRBJ2-3|NA|TRBV5-1|NA
CASSHLGADTQYF
TGCGCCAGCAGCCATTTGGGGGCAGATACGCAGTATTTT
>TRBJ2-5|NA|TRBV5-1|TRBD2
CASSPGLAGGGTQYF
TGCGCCAGCAGCCCCGGACTAGCGGGAGGGGGGACCCAGTACTTC
>TRBJ1-5|NA|TRBV19|NA
CASSYSASGNNQPQHF
TGTGCCAGTAGTTATTCCGCGTCAGGTAACAATCAGCCCCAGCATTTT
>TRBJ1-1|NA|TRBV5-8|NA
CASSLDRRTEAFF
TGTGCCAGCAGCTTGGACAGACGCACTGAAGCTTTCTTT
>TRBJ2-1|NA|TRBV4-1|NA
CASSQFAGAPYNEQFF
TGCGCCAGCAGCCAGTTTGCGGGGGCCCCGTACAATGAGCAGTTCTTC
>TRBJ2-3|NA|TRBV9|NA
CASSVTGTDTQYF
TGTGCCAGCAGCGTAACAGGGACAGATACGCAGTATTTT
>TRBJ2-3|NA|TRBV4-2|TRBD2
CASSQLAGGGTDTQYF
TGTGCCAGCAGCCAGCTCGCGGGGGGAGGCACAGATACGCAGTATTTT
>TRBJ1-5|NA|TRBV5-8|TRBD1
CASSVDRGPNQPQHF
TGTGCCAGCAGCGTGGACAGGGGGCCAAATCAGCCCCAGCATTTT
>TRBJ2-2|once|TRBV7-2|NA
CASSWLNTGELFF
TGTGCCAGCAGTTGGTTAAACACCGGGGAGCTGTTTTTT
>TRBJ1-2|NA|TRBV6-5|NA
CASRQNYGYTF
TGTGCCAGCCGACAGAACTATGGCTACACCTTC
>TRBJ2-5|NA|TRBV6-1|TRBD1
CASGNGQGAETQYF
TGTGCCAGCGGCAATGGACAGGGAGCAGAGACCCAGTACTTC
>TRBJ2-7|NA|TRBV19|NA
CASSLETSYEQYF
TGTGCCAGTAGTCTCGAGACTTCCTACGAGCAGTACTTC
>TRBJ1-6|once|TRBV6-5|NA
CASKGREGYNSPLHF
TGTGCCAGCAAGGGCAGGGAGGGTTATAATTCACCCCTCCACTTT
>TRBJ1-6|NA|TRBV7-2|NA
CASSLFGHNNSPLHF
TGTGCCAGCAGCTTATTTGGACATAATAATTCACCCCTCCACTTT
>TRBJ2-2|NA|TRBV30|TRBD2
CAWRRTSGDAGELFF
TGTGCCTGGAGACGGACTAGCGGTGACGCCGGGGAGCTGTTTTTT
>TRBJ1-6|NA|TRBV27|NA
CASREDISYNSPLHF
TGTGCCAGCCGAGAGGACATCTCCTATAATTCACCCCTCCACTTT
>TRBJ2-3|NA|TRBV7-2|NA
CASSLASGTDTQYF
TGTGCCAGCAGCTTAGCTAGCGGCACAGATACGCAGTATTTT
>TRBJ1-6|NA|TRBV6-5|NA
CASSRTASNSPLHF
TGTGCCAGCAGTCGGACAGCTTCTAATTCACCCCTCCACTTT
>TRBJ2-7|NA|TRBV6-4|NA
CASNTSGTKPYEQYF
TGTGCCAGCAACACCTCCGGGACAAAACCCTACGAGCAGTACTTC
>TRBJ1-6|few|TRBV2|NA
CASSDSSPLHF
TGTGCCAGCAGTGATTCCTCACCCCTCCACTTT
>TRBJ1-3|NA|TRBV6-6|TRBD1
CASSRTGDTIYF
TGTGCCAGCAGCCGGACAGGGGACACCATATATTTT
>TRBJ2-5|NA|TRBV5-1|TRBD1
CASRQGGSETQYF
TGCGCCAGCAGACAGGGGGGCTCGGAGACCCAGTACTTC
>TRBJ2-7|NA|TRBV18|NA
CASSPEGYEQYF
TGTGCCAGCTCACCAGAGGGATACGAGCAGTACTTC